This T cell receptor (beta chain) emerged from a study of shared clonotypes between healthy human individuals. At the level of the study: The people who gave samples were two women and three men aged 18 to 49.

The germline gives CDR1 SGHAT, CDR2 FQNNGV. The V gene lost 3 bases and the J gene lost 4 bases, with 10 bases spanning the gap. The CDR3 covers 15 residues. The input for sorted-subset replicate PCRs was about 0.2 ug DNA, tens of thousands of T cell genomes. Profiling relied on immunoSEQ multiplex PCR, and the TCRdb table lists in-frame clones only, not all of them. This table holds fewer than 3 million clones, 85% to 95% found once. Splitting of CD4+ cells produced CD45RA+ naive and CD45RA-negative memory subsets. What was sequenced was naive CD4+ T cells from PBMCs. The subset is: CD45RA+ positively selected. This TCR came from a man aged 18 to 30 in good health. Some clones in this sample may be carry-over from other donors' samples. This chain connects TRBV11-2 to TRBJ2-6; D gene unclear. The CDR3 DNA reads TGTGCCAGCAGCTTTGCGGTCGCCGGGGCCAACGTCCTGACTTTC. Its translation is CASSFAVAGANVLTF.